Detailed here is one T cell receptor (beta chain). Its antigen is undetermined. TCR beta cDNA was reverse-transcribed from approximately 0.45 ug of total RNA. The reaction used a constant-region primer and ProtoScript II reverse transcriptase. Three nested multiplex PCR rounds of slightly modified ARM-PCR generated TCR beta libraries. Forward primers for TRBV1-TRBV30 and a C-beta reverse primer served the first two PCR rounds, at about 10 cycles each. From the multiplex PCR reads, TCRdb called clonotypes with MiXCR, one entry per CDR3 protein. This table has some 94,000 distinct CDR3 sequences, around two thirds appearing once. The data originate from a study of tumor-infiltrating lymphocytes in primary liver carcinoma. Co-extraction yielded RNA and DNA from approximately 22-30 mg of unsorted bulk tissue. General study findings and limits: Tumors reached a significantly greater top-250-clone fraction than blood did (p = 0.039).

V shed 6 bases and J 5 bases; nucleotides not matched to a gene: 8. The germline V gene encodes CDR1 MDHEN and CDR2 SYDVKM. The CDR3 loop spans 14 amino acids. V gene TRBV28 combines with J gene TRBJ2-3, with 7 positions matching TRBD1. Sequencing used liver tumor tissue from sampling region 5. As for subset: tumor region T5, tumor centre. The receptor's source is an older woman with primary liver carcinoma and hepatitis B virus infection. The CDR3: CASSDRAGIDTQYF. The CDR3 coding sequence is TGTGCCAGCAGCGACAGGGCTGGCATAGATACGCAGTATTTT.